What follows is one T cell receptor beta chain and its context. The antigen is undetermined. The sample belongs to a study of blood T cells in healthy people across ages. General observations from the study: The study lacked donor CMV status, which possibly confounded expanded clonotype changes. Long-lived donors exceeded aged donors in naive CD4+ cells and diversity.

CDR3 length equals 16 residues. V shed 5 bases, J shed 4 bases, and the junction held 9 bases outside the gene matches. Germline CDR1 reads LGHNA; CDR2 reads YNFKEQ. Primed by a sample-barcoded 5' primer and a J-beta primer mix, a second PCR proceeded for 7 to 11 cycles. MiXCR, applied by TCRdb to the 5' RACE reads, yields one record per CDR3 protein. Among fewer than 700,000 distinct CDR3 sequences listed, roughly 43% were seen once. Material for sequencing was blood. The rearrangement uses TRBV4-2 and TRBJ2-1, with 9 bases identical to TRBD1. The clonotype comes from an older man in good health. The CDR3 loop is CASSSAGTGRYNEQFF. For the CDR3, the DNA is TGTGCCAGCAGCTCGGCAGGGACAGGGAGGTACAATGAGCAGTTCTTC.